What follows is one T cell receptor (beta chain) and its context. The data stem from a study of blood T cell repertoires in COVID-19. Study in general: Some COVID-19 samples were acute and others convalescent; all came from the United States, Italy and Spain. Sample material is recorded as cDNA or gDNA derived from T cells, B-cell-depleted T cells, or PBMCs.

Per the authors' pipeline: Scientists estimated how many nucleated cells there were by amplifying reference gene primers. Sequencing used immunoSEQ multiplex PCR; TCRdb keeps in-frame clones, though not all of them. V, J and clone size derive from that table, while D and trimming were established from the DNA sequence. The repertoire has approximately 210,000 clones, approximately 86% of them found once; the top ten carry approximately 1.5%. CDR1 and CDR2 (germline): SGHNT, YYREEE (reference sequence). The length of the CDR3 is 14 residues. V lost 1 base, J lost 4 bases, and 10 bases lay in between. J is TRBJ2-3 and V is TRBV5-4, with D perhaps TRBD1 (5 bases). The receptor comes from a man aged 18 to 30 with active or convalescent COVID-19. The sequencing sample was made of peripheral blood. Here the CDR3 DNA reads TGTGCCAGCAGCTTGCGGCAGGGCCCAGATACGCAGTATTTT. Its protein is CASSLRQGPDTQYF.